These 29 T cell receptor beta chains share one sample of origin, sequenced in a study of blood T cell repertoires in COVID-19. Profiled with immunoSEQ multiplex PCR; TCRdb holds only in-frame clones, not every one. The profile shows approximately 110,000 clones, 70% to 90% of them singletons. Input material: peripheral blood. These receptors were collected from a woman between 45 and 65 years old with active or convalescent COVID-19.

J is TRBJ1-2 and V is TRBV18; D not certain. V lost 1 base and J lost 3, with 12 bases in between. Germline assignment: CDR1 KGHSH and CDR2 LQKENI. This CDR3 spans 15 amino acids. CDR3 protein: CASSPRGLRDYGYTF. DNA of the CDR3: TGTGCCAGCTCACCACGGGGTTTGCGGGACTATGGCTACACCTTC.

The CDR3 reads CATKPGLPLPDTQYF. Written as DNA, the CDR3 is TGTGCCACGAAACCGGGACTACCCTTACCAGATACGCAGTATTTT. The chain recombines TRBV27 with TRBJ2-3, with TRBD2 matching over 7 bases. This CDR3 region has 15 residues. The ends lost 10 bases at V and 4 bases at J; junction bases unmatched: 14. Germline V gene data show CDR1 as MNHEY and CDR2 as SMNVEV (reference sequence).

This rearrangement joins TRBV28 to TRBJ1-5, with 11 bases lining up with TRBD1. The length of the CDR3 is 16 residues. V gave up 8 bases and J gave up 6 bases; unmatched junction bases: 12. Germline CDR1 is MDHEN and CDR2 is SYDVKM. The CDR3 DNA reads as TGTGCCAGCGGAACTTTCGGACAGGGGGCCGGTCAGCCCCAGCATTTT. Its translation is CASGTFGQGAGQPQHF.

The V gene is TRBV27, the J gene TRBJ1-4; D remains unclear. This CDR3 has 13 amino acids. CDR1 is MNHEY and CDR2 is SMNVEV in the germline V gene (reference sequence). Trimming pared 5 bases from V and 0 bases from J, leaving 4 bases between. CDR3 amino acids: CASSPATNEKLFF. The CDR3 region has the DNA TGTGCCAGCAGTCCGGCAACTAATGAAAAACTGTTTTTT.

This clone has more than one count but fewer than ten. The V gene is TRBV2, the J gene TRBJ2-3; possibly TRBD2 for D (5 bases). The ends were cut back, 6 bases at V and 2 bases at J, with 6 bases in the middle. The CDR3 length is 12 residues. The germline CDR1 and CDR2 sequences are SNHLY and FYNNEI. As DNA, the CDR3 is TGTGCCAGCAGGGACTTCACAGATACGCAGTATTTT. This codes for CASRDFTDTQYF.

The chain joins TRBV11-2 to TRBJ1-1, with 7 bases that match TRBD1. The CDR3 runs 14 residues. Germline CDR1 SGHAT, CDR2 FQNNGV. The V segment lost 2 bases and the J segment 4 bases; nucleotides outside the gene matches: 4. CDR3 sequence reads: CASSLFAGGTEAFF. In nucleotides, the CDR3 is TGTGCCAGCAGCTTATTTGCAGGGGGCACTGAAGCTTTCTTT.

J is TRBJ2-2 and V is TRBV5-8, with 7 bases matching TRBD1. The J segment lost 3 bases and the V segment lost 0 bases, leaving 8 bases of the junction unmatched. This CDR3 contains 17 residues. The germline V gene has CDR1 SGHTS and CDR2 YDEGEE. CDR3 amino acids: CASSLDGTEYYTGELFF. The DNA of the CDR3 is TGTGCCAGCAGCTTGGATGGGACAGAGTATTACACCGGGGAGCTGTTTTTT.

This chain links TRBV28 with TRBJ2-7; 7 positions agree with TRBD2. Per germline, CDR1 MDHEN and CDR2 SYDVKM. Losses at the gene ends were 5 bases for V and 0 bases for J; bases not matched to a gene: 13. The CDR3 runs 17 residues. The CDR3, as DNA: TGTGCCAGCAGTCCCCGCCCCGGTTGGACTAGCTCCTACGAGCAGTACTTC. Translated, it gives CASSPRPGWTSSYEQYF.

The CDR3, as DNA: TGTGCCAGCAGCCCCCCTAGCGGGTCTTGGGGCTACACCTTC. Protein product: CASSPPSGSWGYTF. The J gene is TRBJ1-2, the V gene TRBV7-9; D is uncertain. Germline values: CDR1 SEHNR, CDR2 FQNEAQ (reference sequence). The CDR3 loop spans 14 amino acids. Deletions cut 5 bases from V and 8 bases from J, with 18 bases between. Drawing the rest from reference TRBV7-9 and TRBJ1-2, the complete variable domain is DTGVSQNPRHKITKRGQNVTFRCDPISEHNRLYWYRQTLGQGPEFLTYFQNEAQLEKSRLLSDRFSAERPKGSFSTLEIQRTEQGDSAMYLCASSPPSGSWGYTFGSGTRLTVV.

The CDR3, as DNA: TGTGCCAGCAGTTTAACACCCGGGACAGGCCGAGGGGAGCAGTACTTC. Residues: CASSLTPGTGRGEQYF. The chain recombines TRBV28 with TRBJ2-7; 8 bases align to TRBD1. The CDR3 has 16 amino acids. With V trimmed by 2 bases and J by 7 bases, 13 bases remained unmatched. CDR1 MDHEN and CDR2 SYDVKM come from the germline V gene.

V usage is TRBV27 and J usage is TRBJ2-2, with TRBD2 matching over 7 bases. This CDR3 contains 17 residues. With 0 bases clipped from V and 6 bases from J, the junction kept 10 bases outside the gene matches. Germline CDR1 is MNHEY and CDR2 is SMNVEV (reference sequence). DNA for the CDR3: TGTGCCAGCAGTTTATCGGCGGGGGAGGGAGGAGCCGGGGAGCTGTTTTTT. Its translation: CASSLSAGEGGAGELFF.

V and J are TRBV6-2 or TRBV6-3 and TRBJ2-1; TRBD2 matches at 16 bases. V gave up 6 bases and J gave up 8 bases; unmatched junction bases: 7. Germline CDR1 reads MNHEY; CDR2 reads SVGEGT. The CDR3 runs 16 residues. CDR3 residues: CASSLGTSGRADEQFF. For the CDR3, the DNA is TGTGCCAGCAGCCTCGGGACTAGCGGGAGGGCCGATGAGCAGTTCTTC.

This chain joins TRBV28 and TRBJ1-2; D is perhaps TRBD1 (5 bases). This CDR3 is 13 amino acids long. In germline, CDR1 is MDHEN, CDR2 SYDVKM. Trimming cost V 6 bases and J 4 bases, with 12 bases left between them. The CDR3 bases are TGTGCCAGCAGGGGGCGCCCCCTCTATGGCTACACCTTC. Translating it yields CASRGRPLYGYTF.

The rearrangement links TRBV6-2 or TRBV6-3 to TRBJ2-5; D is perhaps TRBD2 (6 bases). Per germline, CDR1 MNHEY and CDR2 SVGEGT. V was cut by 6 bases and J by 5 bases, with 10 bases left in between. This CDR3 has 12 amino acids. The CDR3 reads CASSRRGETQYF. Here the CDR3 DNA reads TGTGCCAGCAGCCGTCGGGGGGAGACCCAGTACTTC.

Only a few counts were recorded for this clone. The chain uses TRBV18 and TRBJ1-2, with unresolved D. V was trimmed by 1 base and J by 4 bases, leaving 7 bases between them. The CDR3 runs 13 residues. From germline, CDR1 is KGHSH and CDR2 LQKENI. CDR3 amino acids: CASSPQNGYGYTF. The CDR3 DNA is TGTGCCAGCTCACCACAGAACGGCTATGGCTACACCTTC. Filled out from reference TRBV18 and TRBJ1-2, the complete variable domain reads NAGVMQNPRHLVRRRGQEARLRCSPMKGHSHVYWYRQLPEEGLKFMVYLQKENIIDESGMPKERFSAEFPKEGPSILRIQQVVRGDSAAYFCASSPQNGYGYTFGSGTRLTVV.

The V call is TRBV4-1, the J call TRBJ2-2, with D possibly TRBD2 on 6 matching bases. Between the trimmed V and J ends, which lost 2 bases and 5 bases, there was a span of 9 bases. This CDR3 has 14 amino acids. From germline, CDR1 is MGHRA and CDR2 YSYEKL. As DNA, the CDR3 is TGCGCCAGCAGCCAACCGGGGAGGACCGGGGAGCTGTTTTTT. Its protein is CASSQPGRTGELFF.

This clone was recorded once. This chain uses TRBV24-1 with TRBJ2-1, with 11 nucleotides matching TRBD1. This CDR3 has 15 amino acids. After removal of 3 bases from V and 8 bases from J, the junction contained 5 bases not matched to a gene. The germline V gene encodes CDR1 KGHDR and CDR2 SFDVKD. The CDR3 here is CATSDKGQGGYEQFF. In DNA, the CDR3 is TGTGCCACCAGTGATAAGGGACAGGGGGGCTATGAGCAGTTCTTC.

The chain combines TRBV9 with TRBJ1-3, with a weak D call TRBD1 (6 bases). Germline V gene sequence: CDR1 SGDLS, CDR2 YYNGEE. V lost 7 bases and J 5 bases, leaving 22 bases between the germline ends. The CDR3 length is 16 residues. CDR3 sequence (DNA): TGTGCCAGCGGGAGAGGTACAGGGCAACTTAGAAACACCATATATTTT. Translated: CASGRGTGQLRNTIYF.

This chain uses TRBV6-5 with TRBJ1-6, with a weak D call TRBD1 (6 bases). V was shortened by 2 bases and J by 7 bases, with 12 bases between the two germline ends. Germline V gene lookup returns CDR1 MNHEY and CDR2 SVGAGI. This CDR3 spans 15 amino acids. The CDR3, as DNA: TGTGCCAGCAGTTACGGGGCCAGGGGAAATTCACCCCTCCACTTT. This sequence encodes CASSYGARGNSPLHF.

This clone was seen only a few times. V gene TRBV11-2 combines with J gene TRBJ1-2, with TRBD1 identical over 10 bases. This CDR3 has 15 amino acids. V shed 5 bases and J 7 bases; nucleotides not matched to a gene: 10. Germline assignment: CDR1 SGHAT and CDR2 FQNNGV. In DNA form, the CDR3 reads TGTGCCAGCAGCCTACTCGGGACAGGGGCACGTGGCTACACCTTC. Translated: CASSLLGTGARGYTF.

CDR3 DNA: TGTGCCAGCAGCCCCGGGACAGGGTACGGCGGGGAGCTGTTTTTT. Translating gives CASSPGTGYGGELFF. The chain is built from TRBV7-3 and TRBJ2-2; 9 nucleotides agree with TRBD1. CDR1 SGHTA and CDR2 FQGTGA come from the germline V gene. The CDR3 spans 15 residues. V gave up 5 bases and J gave up 7 bases; unmatched junction bases: 8.

This clone was observed a single time. The rearrangement uses TRBV28 and TRBJ1-5; 9 positions agree with TRBD1. V lost 4 bases and J lost 0; bases outside the gene matches: 1. The germline CDR1 and CDR2 sequences are MDHEN and SYDVKM. The CDR3 runs to 15 residues. CDR3 loop: CASSSTGGSNQPQHF. The CDR3 coding sequence is TGTGCCAGCAGTTCGACAGGGGGTAGCAATCAGCCCCAGCATTTT.

V and J are TRBV29-1 and TRBJ2-1; D unresolved. There are 13 residues in the CDR3. Germline-derived CDR1 and CDR2 are SQVTM and ANQGSEA. V lost 4 bases and J 0 bases, leaving 7 bases between the germline ends. This chain's CDR3 is CSVVERSYNEQFF. The CDR3 nucleotides are TGCAGCGTTGTAGAGCGCTCCTACAATGAGCAGTTCTTC.

The CDR3 nucleotides read TGCGCCAGCAGCGGGGACAGAGGCCGTAGCTCCGGAAACACCATATATTTT. As protein: CASSGDRGRSSGNTIYF. V usage is TRBV5-1 and J usage is TRBJ1-3; TRBD1 matches at 7 bases. The CDR3 spans 17 residues. The V and J ends lost 4 bases and 4 bases, in that order; junction bases with no gene match: 14. Germline assignment: CDR1 SGHRS and CDR2 YFSETQ.

The rearrangement uses TRBV3-1 (or the pseudogene TRBV3-2) and TRBJ2-6; 10 bases line up with TRBD2. CDR3 size: 17 residues. V was pared by 1 base and J by 5 bases, with 5 bases of the junction left unmatched. Germline values: CDR1 LGHDT, CDR2 YNNKEL (reference sequence). The DNA for the CDR3 is TGTGCCAGCAGCCAAGTCAGCGGGAGGGAAAGGGCCAACGTCCTGACTTTC. It translates to CASSQVSGRERANVLTF.

This chain links TRBV7-8 with TRBJ1-6; 8 bases agree with TRBD1. J was trimmed by 11 bases and V by 2 bases; bases with no gene match: 11. CDR3 length equals 16 residues. Germline V gene data show CDR1 as SGHVS and CDR2 as FQNEAQ. The CDR3 loop reads CASSLNRGGTGTPLHF. CDR3 DNA sequence: TGTGCCAGCAGCTTAAACAGGGGGGGCACGGGGACACCCCTCCACTTT.

The chain couples TRBV6-5 to TRBJ2-7; 8 bases map to TRBD2. The germline V gene has CDR1 MNHEY and CDR2 SVGAGI. CDR3 length equals 15 residues. The J segment lost 3 bases and the V segment lost 5 bases, leaving 9 bases of the junction unmatched. For the CDR3, the DNA is TGTGCCAGCAGTCCAATGACTAGCGTTTACTACGAGCAGTACTTC. Translating it yields CASSPMTSVYYEQYF.

For the CDR3, the DNA is TGTGCCAGCAGGATTCGGGACAGCCCCTATGGCTACACCTTC. Amino acid sequence: CASRIRDSPYGYTF. The J gene is TRBJ1-2, the V gene TRBV28, with 7 bases aligning to TRBD1. The CDR3 loop spans 14 amino acids. V shed 6 bases and J 4 bases; nucleotides not matched to a gene: 8. Germline values: CDR1 MDHEN, CDR2 SYDVKM.

The chain is built from TRBV14 and TRBJ1-1, with D hard to call. The CDR3 has 13 amino acids. Trimming removed 0 bases at V and 11 bases at J, with 13 bases between. Looked up from germline, CDR1 is SGHDN and CDR2 is FVKESK. The CDR3 is CASSQDLGGIAFF. The CDR3 DNA reads TGTGCCAGCAGCCAAGATTTAGGAGGGATCGCTTTCTTT.